At least ten counts were recorded for the clone carrying this TCR beta chain. The antigen is undetermined. Arm-PCR of CDR3 regions and iRepertoire HTBI primers were used to build TCR beta libraries. TCRdb ran MiXCR on the multiplex PCR reads and lists one entry per CDR3 protein. The sample lists roughly 440,000 distinct CDR3 sequences, 16% seen once, with 23% in the top ten. The sample is drawn from a study of regulatory T cells in long-lasting Graves disease. General study points: Under persistent disease, TRBV28, TRBJ1-2 and TRBJ2-5 were used preferentially.

Time point indicated: newly diagnosed GD, antithyroid drugs for less than 3 months. Extracted PBMC RNA gave rise to the TCR library. It was an endocrinology department in Xi'an, China, that provided the patients. Germline V gives CDR1 SGHTA, CDR2 FQGTGA. The CDR3 contains 16 residues. The J segment lost 7 bases and the V segment lost 2 bases, leaving 8 bases of the junction unmatched. This sample was shared with a second study, whose subject was T cells in Graves' hyperthyroidism and ophthalmopathy. According to that study: Uncontrolled infection, other autoimmune disease, pregnancy or lactation disqualified patients from enrolment. The HTBI primer set drove a first-round RT-PCR of the TCR CDR3.

The starting material was peripheral blood mononuclear cells (PBMCs), obtained at new diagnosis, from a patient treated with antithyroid drugs. The chain carries TRBV7-3 and TRBJ2-1, with 10 bases fitting TRBD2. The TCR originated in a woman aged 18-29 years with Graves disease. The CDR3: CASSLRGTSVQNEQFF. CDR3 sequence (DNA): TGTGCCAGCAGCTTACGAGGGACTAGCGTTCAGAATGAGCAGTTCTTC.